The TCR beta chain under discussion was sequenced for a study of identical twins. The germline CDR1 and CDR2 sequences are SGHDT and YYEEEE. This CDR3 contains 12 residues. With 6 bases clipped from V and 8 bases from J, the junction kept 3 bases outside the gene matches. Using its own MiXCR run on the 5' RACE reads, TCRdb lists one record per CDR3 protein. The sample lists approximately 890,000 distinct CDR3 sequences; about 12% were seen once. A further study also used this sample, focusing on yellow fever vaccine responses in identical twins.

The sequence came from a woman aged 18 to 35 in good health. The chain combines TRBV5-6 with TRBJ2-1; 9 bases are shared with TRBD1. Sample: PBMCs. This CDR3 is CASMGQGYEQFF. For the CDR3, the DNA is TGTGCCAGCATGGGACAGGGCTATGAGCAGTTCTTC. Looking up the rest from reference TRBV5-6 and TRBJ2-1 gives the full variable domain: DAGVTQSPTHLIKTRGQQVTLRCSPKSGHDTVSWYQQALGQGPQFIFQYYEEEERQRGNFPDRFSGHQFPNYSSELNVNALLLGDSALYLCASMGQGYEQFFGPGTRLTVL.